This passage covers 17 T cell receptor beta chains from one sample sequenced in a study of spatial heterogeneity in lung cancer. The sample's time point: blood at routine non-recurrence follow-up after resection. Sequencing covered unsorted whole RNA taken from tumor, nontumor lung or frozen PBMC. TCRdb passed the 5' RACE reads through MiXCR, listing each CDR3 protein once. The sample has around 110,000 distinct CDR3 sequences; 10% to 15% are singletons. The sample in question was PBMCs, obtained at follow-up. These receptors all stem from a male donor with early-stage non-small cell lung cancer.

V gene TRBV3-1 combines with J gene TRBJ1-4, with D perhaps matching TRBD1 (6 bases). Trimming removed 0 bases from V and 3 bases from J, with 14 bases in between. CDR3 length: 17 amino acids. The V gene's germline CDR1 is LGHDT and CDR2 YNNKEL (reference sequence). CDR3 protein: CASSQDRGGTPNEKLFF. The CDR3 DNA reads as TGTGCCAGCAGCCAAGATCGAGGTGGGACACCTAATGAAAAACTGTTTTTT.

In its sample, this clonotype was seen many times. CDR3 protein: CSALPGLPMDEQFF. For the CDR3, the DNA is TGCAGTGCTTTACCGGGACTCCCTATGGATGAGCAGTTCTTC. The rearrangement joins TRBV20-1 to TRBJ2-1; tentatively, D is TRBD2 (6 bases). Per the germline V gene, CDR1 is DFQATT and CDR2 is SNEGSKA (reference sequence). There are 14 residues in the CDR3. Trimming removed 5 bases at V and 8 bases at J, with 19 bases between.

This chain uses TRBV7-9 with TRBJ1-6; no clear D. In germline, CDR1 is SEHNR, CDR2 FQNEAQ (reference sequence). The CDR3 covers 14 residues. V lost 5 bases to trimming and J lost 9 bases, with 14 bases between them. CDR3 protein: CASSVTAVVSPLHF. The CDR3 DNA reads TGTGCCAGCAGCGTCACAGCTGTCGTTTCACCCCTCCACTTT.

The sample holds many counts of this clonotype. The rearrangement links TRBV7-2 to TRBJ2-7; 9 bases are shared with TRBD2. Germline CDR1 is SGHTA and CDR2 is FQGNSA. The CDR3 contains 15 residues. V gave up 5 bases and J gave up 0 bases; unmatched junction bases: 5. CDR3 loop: CASSKSSGVSYEQYF. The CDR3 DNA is TGTGCCAGCAGCAAGTCTAGCGGGGTCTCCTACGAGCAGTACTTC.

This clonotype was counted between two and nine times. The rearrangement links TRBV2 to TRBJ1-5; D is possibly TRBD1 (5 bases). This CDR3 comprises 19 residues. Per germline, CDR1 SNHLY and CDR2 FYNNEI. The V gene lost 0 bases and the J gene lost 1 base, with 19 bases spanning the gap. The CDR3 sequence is CASSEALPYWGDSNQPQHF. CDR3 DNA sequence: TGTGCCAGCAGTGAAGCGCTTCCCTACTGGGGGGACAGCAATCAGCCCCAGCATTTT.

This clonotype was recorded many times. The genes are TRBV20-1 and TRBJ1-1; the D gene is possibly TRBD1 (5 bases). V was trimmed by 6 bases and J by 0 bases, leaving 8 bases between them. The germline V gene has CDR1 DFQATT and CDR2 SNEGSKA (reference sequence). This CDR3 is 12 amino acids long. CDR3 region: CSAQGMNTEAFF. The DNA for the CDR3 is TGCAGTGCCCAGGGAATGAACACTGAAGCTTTCTTT.

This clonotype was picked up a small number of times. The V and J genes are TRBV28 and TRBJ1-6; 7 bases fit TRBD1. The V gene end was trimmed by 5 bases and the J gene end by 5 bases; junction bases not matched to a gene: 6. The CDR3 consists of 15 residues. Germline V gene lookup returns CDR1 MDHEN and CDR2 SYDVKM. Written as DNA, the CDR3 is TGTGCCAGCAGTGATGCCGGGACAGATAATTCACCCCTCCACTTT. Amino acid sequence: CASSDAGTDNSPLHF.

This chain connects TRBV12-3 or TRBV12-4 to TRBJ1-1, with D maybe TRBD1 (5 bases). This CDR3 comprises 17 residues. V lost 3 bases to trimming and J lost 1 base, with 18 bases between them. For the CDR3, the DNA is TGTGCCAGCAGTTTCAGGGCTGGATACAGGAGGAACACTGAAGCTTTCTTT. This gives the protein CASSFRAGYRRNTEAFF.

The CDR3 region has the DNA TGTGCCAGCAGCCGGGGCGGACGGGTGAGCTCCTACGAGCAGTACTTC. The encoded protein is CASSRGGRVSSYEQYF. This chain connects TRBV7-2 to TRBJ2-7; D may be TRBD1 or TRBD2 (5 bases each). The CDR3 covers 16 residues. V was cut by 5 bases and J by 0 bases, with 17 bases left in between. Germline-derived CDR1 and CDR2 are SGHTA and FQGNSA. Together with reference TRBV7-2 and TRBJ2-7, the CDR3 gives the full variable domain: GAGVSQSPSNKVTEKGKDVELRCDPISGHTALYWYRQSLGQGLEFLIYFQGNSAPDKSGLPSDRFSAERTGGSVSTLTIQRTQQEDSAVYLCASSRGGRVSSYEQYFGPGTRLTVT.

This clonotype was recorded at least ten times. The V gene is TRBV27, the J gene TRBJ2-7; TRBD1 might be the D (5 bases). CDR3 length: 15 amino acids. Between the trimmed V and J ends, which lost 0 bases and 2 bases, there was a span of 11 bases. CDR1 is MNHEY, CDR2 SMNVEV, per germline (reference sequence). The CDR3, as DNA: TGTGCCAGCAGTTTATCCCTAGGGGTTCCCTACGAGCAGTACTTC. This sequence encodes CASSLSLGVPYEQYF.

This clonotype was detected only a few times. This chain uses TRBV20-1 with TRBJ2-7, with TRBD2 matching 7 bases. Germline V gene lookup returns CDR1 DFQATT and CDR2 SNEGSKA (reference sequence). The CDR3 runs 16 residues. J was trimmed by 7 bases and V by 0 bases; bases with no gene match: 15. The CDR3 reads CSARDRSRDYPGEQYF. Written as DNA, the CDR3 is TGCAGTGCTAGAGATAGGAGCAGGGACTACCCGGGGGAGCAGTACTTC.

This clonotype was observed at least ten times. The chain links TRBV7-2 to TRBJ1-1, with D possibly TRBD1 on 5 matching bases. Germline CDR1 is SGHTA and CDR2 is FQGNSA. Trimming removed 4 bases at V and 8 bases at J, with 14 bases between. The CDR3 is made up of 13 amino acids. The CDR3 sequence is CASSSFWGSEAFF. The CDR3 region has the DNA TGTGCCAGCAGCTCTTTTTGGGGGAGCGAAGCTTTCTTT.

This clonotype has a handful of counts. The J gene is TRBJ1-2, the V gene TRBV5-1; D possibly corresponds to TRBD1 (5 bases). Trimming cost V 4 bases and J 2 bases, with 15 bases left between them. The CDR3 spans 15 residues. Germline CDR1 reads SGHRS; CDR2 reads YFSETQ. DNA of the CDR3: TGCGCCAGCAGCGCAAGAGGGGAAACCAACTATGGCTACACCTTC. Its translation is CASSARGETNYGYTF. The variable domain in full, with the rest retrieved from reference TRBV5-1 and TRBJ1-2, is KAGVTQTPRYLIKTRGQQVTLSCSPISGHRSVSWYQQTPGQGLQFLFEYFSETQRNKGNFPGRFSGRQFSNSRSEMNVSTLELGDSALYLCASSARGETNYGYTFGSGTRLTVV.

The CDR3: CASSLIGRTTEAFF. CDR3 DNA sequence: TGTGCCAGCAGTTTAATTGGAAGGACCACTGAAGCTTTCTTT. The chain employs TRBV12-3 or TRBV12-4 and TRBJ1-1; D gene uncertain. Trimming stripped 2 bases from V and 4 bases from J, with 11 bases between. The CDR3 has 14 residues.

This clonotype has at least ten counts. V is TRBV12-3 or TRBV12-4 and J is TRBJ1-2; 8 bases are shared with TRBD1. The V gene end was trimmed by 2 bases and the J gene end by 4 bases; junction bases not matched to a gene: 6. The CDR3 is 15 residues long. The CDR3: CASSLLGQGLYGYTF. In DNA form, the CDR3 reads TGTGCCAGCAGTTTATTAGGACAGGGCCTCTATGGCTACACCTTC.

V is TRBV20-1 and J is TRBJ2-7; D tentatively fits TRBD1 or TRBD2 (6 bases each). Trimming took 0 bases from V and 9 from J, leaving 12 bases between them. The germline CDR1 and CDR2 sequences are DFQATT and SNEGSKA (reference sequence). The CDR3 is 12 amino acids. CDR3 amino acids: CSARDLGGVQYF. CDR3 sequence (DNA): TGCAGTGCTAGAGATCTCGGGGGCGTGCAGTACTTC.

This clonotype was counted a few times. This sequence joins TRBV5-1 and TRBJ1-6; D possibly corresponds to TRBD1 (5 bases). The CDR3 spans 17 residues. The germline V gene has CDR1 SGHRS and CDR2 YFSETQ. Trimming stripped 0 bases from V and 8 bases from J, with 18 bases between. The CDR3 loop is CASSLESRRQGDSPLHF. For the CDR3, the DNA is TGCGCCAGCAGCTTGGAGTCACGCAGGCAGGGTGATTCACCCCTCCACTTT.